Sequencing of this T cell receptor (beta chain) was carried out in a study of T cell repertoires in cytomegalovirus infection. About the study: Peptides in the study included HLA-C-restricted and HLA-B-restricted CMV epitopes. CMV infection plus the matching HLA type was flagged by public TCR beta signatures.

In TCRdb, the reads were re-called with MiXCR into one record per CDR3 protein. The table records 300,000 to 400,000 distinct CDR3 sequences, just under 30% of them present only once. Findings and caveats of the study: HLA-C-restricted CMV clonotypes gave the most frequent clonotype in two of eight donors.

The CDR3 consists of 13 residues. The germline gives CDR1 LGHNT, CDR2 FRNRAP. V lost 2 bases and J lost 1, with 3 bases in between. Concerning this clonotype itself: What it binds is unknown.

The chain is built from TRBV12-5 and TRBJ1-5, with D unclear. Source: cultured PBMCs, taken from culture after CMV antigen stimulation. The receptor was isolated from a human donor in good health (CMV status not recorded). Some clones in this sample may be carry-over from other donors' samples. The CDR3 reads CASGLTSNQPQHF. DNA for the CDR3: TGTGCTAGTGGTTTGACGAGCAATCAGCCCCAGCATTTT. Supplemented by reference TRBV12-5 and TRBJ1-5, the full variable domain reads DARVTQTPRHKVTEMGQEVTMRCQPILGHNTVFWYRQTMMQGLELLAYFRNRAPLDDSGMPKDRFSAEMPDATLATLKIQPSEPRDSAVYFCASGLTSNQPQHFGDGTRLSIL.